This T cell receptor beta chain was found in a study of PD-1 blockade in classical Hodgkin lymphoma. Patients all relapsed after autologous stem cell transplantation, and there was variation in brentuximab vedotin exposure. The CDR3 has 15 amino acids. Trimming left V 4 bases short and J 3 bases short, with 14 bases between. CDR1 SGHNT and CDR2 YYREEE come from the germline V gene (reference sequence). The table came from immunoSEQ multiplex PCR; TCRdb's copy has only in-frame clones and leaves some out. The data contain more than 140,000 clones, about four fifths of them singletons. V gene TRBV5-4 combines with J gene TRBJ2-1; possible D gene TRBD2, 6 bases. The sequencing used peripheral blood mononuclear cells (PBMCs), collected before the second cycle of nivolumab. The receptor's source is a human donor with classical Hodgkin lymphoma. The CDR3 sequence: CASSTRDSDYNEQFF. In DNA form, the CDR3 reads TGTGCCAGCAGCACCCGGGACTCCGACTACAATGAGCAGTTCTTC.